Listed below are T cell receptor beta chains from one sample, sequenced in a study of blood T cell repertoires in COVID-19. The assay was immunoSEQ multiplex PCR, and TCRdb's table has in-frame clones only and misses some. The data hold 150,000 to 200,000 clones, with roughly 87% observed a single time. Sequenced sample: PBMCs or T cells enriched from blood (not recorded which). The receptors were gathered from a human donor with acute COVID-19. The donor label of this sample is uncertain. CDR3s include the opening cysteine and the closing phenylalanine or tryptophan. Each record gives: CDR3 DNA, CDR3 protein, D gene, clone size, J gene, V gene. A D gene is named only where the DNA matches it firmly. Where a row states a size, it is once, few, many or the class of an expanded clone; other rows omit it.

CDR3 DNA: TGTGCCAGCAGGACTAGCGGGGGAACTGGGGAGCTGTTTTTT
CDR3 protein: CASRTSGGTGELFF
D gene: TRBD2
clone size: .
J gene: TRBJ2-2
V gene: TRBV2

CDR3 DNA: TGTGCCAGTAGCCTATTGACAGGTGCCAATGAAAAACTGTTTTTT
CDR3 protein: CASSLLTGANEKLFF
D gene: .
clone size: .
J gene: TRBJ1-4
V gene: TRBV19

CDR3 DNA: TGTGCCAGTAGTTCAGGGACAGGGGGCAATCAGCCCCAGCATTTT
CDR3 protein: CASSSGTGGNQPQHF
D gene: TRBD1
clone size: .
J gene: TRBJ1-5
V gene: TRBV19

CDR3 DNA: TGTGCCAGCAGACCCGGACCGGGGTCACCCCTCCACTTT
CDR3 protein: CASRPGPGSPLHF
D gene: .
clone size: .
J gene: TRBJ1-6
V gene: TRBV6-5

CDR3 DNA: TGTGCCAGCAGTAACGGGGGGGCGGCCGACGAGCAGTACTTC
CDR3 protein: CASSNGGAADEQYF
D gene: TRBD2
clone size: once
J gene: TRBJ2-7
V gene: TRBV6-5

CDR3 DNA: TGTGCCAGCAGAATTCCCGGGACACCGAATCAGCCCCAGCATTTT
CDR3 protein: CASRIPGTPNQPQHF
D gene: .
clone size: .
J gene: TRBJ1-5
V gene: TRBV18

CDR3 DNA: TGTGCCAGCAGCTCCCGCGGGACAGGGAGTGGAAAACTGTTTTTT
CDR3 protein: CASSSRGTGSGKLFF
D gene: TRBD1
clone size: .
J gene: TRBJ1-4
V gene: TRBV7-9

CDR3 DNA: TGTGCCAGCAGTTTACCTTCTAGCGGGGGCTTCACAGATACGCAGTATTTT
CDR3 protein: CASSLPSSGGFTDTQYF
D gene: TRBD2
clone size: .
J gene: TRBJ2-3
V gene: TRBV28

CDR3 DNA: TGTGCCAGCAGCTTAGAAGGGGGTTGGAGCGAGCAGTACTTC
CDR3 protein: CASSLEGGWSEQYF
D gene: .
clone size: .
J gene: TRBJ2-7
V gene: TRBV11-2

CDR3 DNA: TGTGCCATCCAGCGGACAGGGGACAATGAGCAGTTCTTC
CDR3 protein: CAIQRTGDNEQFF
D gene: TRBD1
clone size: once
J gene: TRBJ2-1
V gene: TRBV25-1

CDR3 DNA: TGCGCCAGCAGCATCCGGACTAGCGGTAACACCGGGGAGCTGTTTTTT
CDR3 protein: CASSIRTSGNTGELFF
D gene: TRBD2
clone size: .
J gene: TRBJ2-2
V gene: TRBV5-1

CDR3 DNA: TGTGCCAGCAGCACTACAGGGATTGGCGAGCAGTTCTTC
CDR3 protein: CASSTTGIGEQFF
D gene: .
clone size: .
J gene: TRBJ2-1
V gene: TRBV28

CDR3 DNA: TGTGCCAGCGGGGACATCACCGGGGAGCTGTTTTTT
CDR3 protein: CASGDITGELFF
D gene: .
clone size: .
J gene: TRBJ2-2
V gene: TRBV19

CDR3 DNA: TGTGCCAGCAGCGCCCAGCGGGGGTATGAGCAGTTCTTC
CDR3 protein: CASSAQRGYEQFF
D gene: TRBD2
clone size: .
J gene: TRBJ2-1
V gene: TRBV7-2

CDR3 DNA: TGTGCCAGCAGGTCCGGGAGAGACTACGAGCAGTACTTC
CDR3 protein: CASRSGRDYEQYF
D gene: .
clone size: .
J gene: TRBJ2-7
V gene: TRBV28

CDR3 DNA: TGCGCCAGCAGCTCAGCGGCCGGTGGCTACAATGAGCAGTTCTTC
CDR3 protein: CASSSAAGGYNEQFF
D gene: .
clone size: .
J gene: TRBJ2-1
V gene: TRBV5-1

CDR3 DNA: TGCGCCAGCAGCTTGGCCTGGACAGGGGATGGCTACACCTTC
CDR3 protein: CASSLAWTGDGYTF
D gene: TRBD1
clone size: .
J gene: TRBJ1-2
V gene: TRBV5-1

CDR3 DNA: TGTGCCAGCAGTATCAGGGGTGAGGACATTCAGTACTTC
CDR3 protein: CASSIRGEDIQYF
D gene: .
clone size: .
J gene: TRBJ2-4
V gene: TRBV12-3/TRBV12-4

CDR3 DNA: TGTGCCAGTCGGGGACAGGGGGCTAGAGAAGAGACCCAGTACTTC
CDR3 protein: CASRGQGAREETQYF
D gene: TRBD1
clone size: .
J gene: TRBJ2-5
V gene: TRBV27

CDR3 DNA: TGTGCCAGCAGCTTGGGCAGTAATTCACCCCTCCACTTT
CDR3 protein: CASSLGSNSPLHF
D gene: .
clone size: .
J gene: TRBJ1-6
V gene: TRBV5-4

CDR3 DNA: TGTGCCTGGTGGGGGACAGGGGGCTTGGGCTACACCTTC
CDR3 protein: CAWWGTGGLGYTF
D gene: TRBD1
clone size: .
J gene: TRBJ1-2
V gene: TRBV30

CDR3 DNA: TGTGCCAGCAGCGCCACATACTACAATGAGCAGTTCTTC
CDR3 protein: CASSATYYNEQFF
D gene: .
clone size: .
J gene: TRBJ2-1
V gene: TRBV5-4

CDR3 DNA: TGTGCCAGCAGTGCGGGGGTTACGCAGTATTTT
CDR3 protein: CASSAGVTQYF
D gene: .
clone size: .
J gene: TRBJ2-3
V gene: TRBV25-1

CDR3 DNA: TGTGCCAGCAGCTTAGGGGCAGGGAGCACAGATACGCAGTATTTT
CDR3 protein: CASSLGAGSTDTQYF
D gene: .
clone size: once
J gene: TRBJ2-3
V gene: TRBV11-2

CDR3 DNA: TGCGCCAGCAGTTCCTCGGGACAGCCTAATGAAAAACTGTTTTTT
CDR3 protein: CASSSSGQPNEKLFF
D gene: TRBD1
clone size: .
J gene: TRBJ1-4
V gene: TRBV10-2

CDR3 DNA: TGCAGTGCTAGTTTACCACAAACCCCGTTGAACTATGGCTACACCTTC
CDR3 protein: CSASLPQTPLNYGYTF
D gene: .
clone size: .
J gene: TRBJ1-2
V gene: TRBV20-1

CDR3 DNA: TGTGCCAGCAGCTTGAGAAGGGACAGGGGTTTCTACGAGCAGTACTTC
CDR3 protein: CASSLRRDRGFYEQYF
D gene: TRBD1
clone size: .
J gene: TRBJ2-7
V gene: TRBV5-6